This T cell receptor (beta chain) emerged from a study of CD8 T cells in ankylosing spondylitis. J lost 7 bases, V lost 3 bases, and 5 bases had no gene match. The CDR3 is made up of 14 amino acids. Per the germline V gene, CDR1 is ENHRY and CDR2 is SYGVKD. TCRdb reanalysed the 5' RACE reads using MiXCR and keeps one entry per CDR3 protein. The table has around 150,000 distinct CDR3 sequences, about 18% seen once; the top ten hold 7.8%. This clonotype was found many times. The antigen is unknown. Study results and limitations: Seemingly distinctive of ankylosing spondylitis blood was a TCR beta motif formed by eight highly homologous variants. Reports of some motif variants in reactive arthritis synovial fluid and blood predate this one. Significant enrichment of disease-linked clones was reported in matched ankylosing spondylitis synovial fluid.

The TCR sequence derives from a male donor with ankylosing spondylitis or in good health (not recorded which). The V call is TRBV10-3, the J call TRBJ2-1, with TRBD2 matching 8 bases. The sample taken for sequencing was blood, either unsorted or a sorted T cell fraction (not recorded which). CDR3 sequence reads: CAISEGTRVNEQFF. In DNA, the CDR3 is TGTGCCATCAGTGAAGGGACTAGGGTGAATGAGCAGTTCTTC.